These T cell receptor beta chains were read from a single sample in a study of T cell responses to AZD1222 COVID-19 vaccine. Libraries were prepared by immunoSEQ multiplex PCR; TCRdb keeps only in-frame clonotypes and omits some of them. The sample records about 94,000 clones, 70% to 90% being singletons. Here the sequenced sample was peripheral blood, taken on day 0 of AZD1222 vaccination. These receptors came from an adult in good health. Each CDR3 is given with its conserved first and last residue. Each record gives: CDR3 DNA, CDR3 protein, clone size, D gene, V gene, J gene. A D gene is named only where the DNA matches it firmly. Where a row states a size, it is once, few, many or the class of an expanded clone; other rows omit it.

CDR3nt: TGTGCCAGCAGCCTGGTAATGGGCGGGGAGCTGTTTTTT; CDR3aa: CASSLVMGGELFF; abundance: .; d_gene: .; v_gene: TRBV11-2; j_gene: TRBJ2-2
CDR3nt: TGTGCCAGCAGTACCCCCTCGGGGGCAACTAATGAAAAACTGTTTTTT; CDR3aa: CASSTPSGATNEKLFF; abundance: .; d_gene: .; v_gene: TRBV27; j_gene: TRBJ1-4
CDR3nt: TGTGCCAGCAGTATTCAGTCCTACGAGCAGTACTTC; CDR3aa: CASSIQSYEQYF; abundance: .; d_gene: .; v_gene: TRBV28; j_gene: TRBJ2-7
CDR3nt: TGTGCCAGCACCCCGGGTCGGAATAACTATGGCTACACCTTC; CDR3aa: CASTPGRNNYGYTF; abundance: .; d_gene: .; v_gene: TRBV7-9; j_gene: TRBJ1-2
CDR3nt: TGTGCCAGCAGTTGGGACAGTTGGGAGACCCAGTACTTC; CDR3aa: CASSWDSWETQYF; abundance: .; d_gene: TRBD1; v_gene: TRBV6-6; j_gene: TRBJ2-5
CDR3nt: TGTGCCATCACCCGGAGCCTTACAGATACGCAGTATTTT; CDR3aa: CAITRSLTDTQYF; abundance: .; d_gene: .; v_gene: TRBV6-5; j_gene: TRBJ2-3
CDR3nt: TGCGCCAGCAGCCTGATGCTGGGCAGGGCGACCGGGGAGCTGTTTTTT; CDR3aa: CASSLMLGRATGELFF; abundance: once; d_gene: .; v_gene: TRBV5-1; j_gene: TRBJ2-2
CDR3nt: TGTGCCTGGAGTGTATTGGCAGGAGGGCCCACTGAAGCTTTCTTT; CDR3aa: CAWSVLAGGPTEAFF; abundance: .; d_gene: .; v_gene: TRBV30; j_gene: TRBJ1-1
CDR3nt: TGTGCCAGCAGCCGGGATGGGGGCACAGATACGCAGTATTTT; CDR3aa: CASSRDGGTDTQYF; abundance: .; d_gene: .; v_gene: TRBV7-2; j_gene: TRBJ2-3
CDR3nt: TGTGCCAGCAGTTTAGGCAGGAGAGACTATGGCTACACCTTC; CDR3aa: CASSLGRRDYGYTF; abundance: .; d_gene: .; v_gene: TRBV28; j_gene: TRBJ1-2
CDR3nt: TGTGCCAGCAGCGTAGTTGCGGGGGCTCACACCGGGGAGCTGTTTTTT; CDR3aa: CASSVVAGAHTGELFF; abundance: .; d_gene: .; v_gene: TRBV9; j_gene: TRBJ2-2
CDR3nt: TGTGCCAGCAGTGACTGGCGACTAGCGCCCCAAGAGACCCAGTACTTC; CDR3aa: CASSDWRLAPQETQYF; abundance: once; d_gene: TRBD2; v_gene: TRBV25-1; j_gene: TRBJ2-5
CDR3nt: TGTGCCAGCAGTTCCGACAGGGGTAGAACTGGAAACACCATATATTTT; CDR3aa: CASSSDRGRTGNTIYF; abundance: .; d_gene: TRBD1; v_gene: TRBV28; j_gene: TRBJ1-3
CDR3nt: TGTGCCAGCAGTCGACCCCTGCTAGGGGTCGTATCCATCTACGAGCAGTACTTC; CDR3aa: CASSRPLLGVVSIYEQYF; abundance: .; d_gene: .; v_gene: TRBV6-6; j_gene: TRBJ2-7
CDR3nt: TGTGCCAGCGAAATGGGTCTTGAGCAGTTCTTC; CDR3aa: CASEMGLEQFF; abundance: .; d_gene: .; v_gene: TRBV6-6; j_gene: TRBJ2-1
CDR3nt: TGTGCCAGCAGCCATGACCCCACGGCAGAGACCCAGTACTTC; CDR3aa: CASSHDPTAETQYF; abundance: .; d_gene: .; v_gene: TRBV7-3; j_gene: TRBJ2-5
CDR3nt: TGCGCCAGCAGCCCAGGGGGCGTTGCTGGAAACACCATATATTTT; CDR3aa: CASSPGGVAGNTIYF; abundance: .; d_gene: TRBD1; v_gene: TRBV5-1; j_gene: TRBJ1-3
CDR3nt: TGTGCCAGTAGTTCCCCCGGGGGGGGCGCGACAGATACGCAGTATTTT; CDR3aa: CASSSPGGGATDTQYF; abundance: .; d_gene: TRBD2; v_gene: TRBV19; j_gene: TRBJ2-3
CDR3nt: TGCGCCAGCGGCCTCGGTGGAGGGTCGAGCACAGATACGCAGTATTTT; CDR3aa: CASGLGGGSSTDTQYF; abundance: .; d_gene: .; v_gene: TRBV5-1; j_gene: TRBJ2-3
CDR3nt: TGCAGCGTACCGAATCCGGGAACCTACGAGCAGTACTTC; CDR3aa: CSVPNPGTYEQYF; abundance: .; d_gene: .; v_gene: TRBV29-1; j_gene: TRBJ2-7
CDR3nt: TGTGCCAGCAAGGACAGGCCTAATGAAAAACTGTTTTTT; CDR3aa: CASKDRPNEKLFF; abundance: .; d_gene: TRBD1; v_gene: TRBV12-3/TRBV12-4; j_gene: TRBJ1-4
CDR3nt: TGTGCCAGCAGCGTAGTGGCAGGGACAGGGTCCGGCTACACCTTC; CDR3aa: CASSVVAGTGSGYTF; abundance: .; d_gene: TRBD1; v_gene: TRBV9; j_gene: TRBJ1-2
CDR3nt: TGTGCCAGCAGCGGCCCGCGGGCGACTAATTCACCCCTCCACTTT; CDR3aa: CASSGPRATNSPLHF; abundance: .; d_gene: .; v_gene: TRBV13; j_gene: TRBJ1-6
CDR3nt: TGTGCCAGCAGTTTAGATCCGAACACTGAAGCTTTCTTT; CDR3aa: CASSLDPNTEAFF; abundance: .; d_gene: .; v_gene: TRBV5-4; j_gene: TRBJ1-1
CDR3nt: TGTGCCAGCAGCCAAGGGTCGGGGGTGACGAACACTGAAGCTTTCTTT; CDR3aa: CASSQGSGVTNTEAFF; abundance: .; d_gene: .; v_gene: TRBV4-2; j_gene: TRBJ1-1
CDR3nt: TGTGCCAGCAGTGAATACGGGGGGCCCTCAAGGGAGCAGTACTTC; CDR3aa: CASSEYGGPSREQYF; abundance: .; d_gene: .; v_gene: TRBV25-1; j_gene: TRBJ2-7
CDR3nt: TGTGCCAGCAGCGCGCGGGGCTTTGACACTGAAGCTTTCTTT; CDR3aa: CASSARGFDTEAFF; abundance: once; d_gene: .; v_gene: TRBV7-3; j_gene: TRBJ1-1
CDR3nt: TGTGCCAGCAGCCTAGCGGGAGCGGGGCCCTACTACAATGAGCAGTTCTTC; CDR3aa: CASSLAGAGPYYNEQFF; abundance: .; d_gene: TRBD2; v_gene: TRBV7-3; j_gene: TRBJ2-1
CDR3nt: TGTGCCAGCAGTTACCCCCTCGGCGGGACAGGGGCCTACGAGCAGTACTTC; CDR3aa: CASSYPLGGTGAYEQYF; abundance: .; d_gene: TRBD1; v_gene: TRBV6-2/TRBV6-3; j_gene: TRBJ2-7
CDR3nt: TGCAGTTTCAGCGGGGATACGCAGTATTTT; CDR3aa: CSFSGDTQYF; abundance: .; d_gene: .; v_gene: TRBV20-1; j_gene: TRBJ2-3
CDR3nt: TGTGCCAGCAGCCTCCGATTTGAGGCCGGGGAGCAGTTCTTC; CDR3aa: CASSLRFEAGEQFF; abundance: .; d_gene: .; v_gene: TRBV6-4; j_gene: TRBJ2-1
CDR3nt: TGTGCCAGCAGTTTAGGGGGCTACTACGAGCAGTACTTC; CDR3aa: CASSLGGYYEQYF; abundance: few; d_gene: .; v_gene: TRBV28; j_gene: TRBJ2-7
CDR3nt: TGTGCCAGCAGACTCGGTTCACCCCTCCACTTT; CDR3aa: CASRLGSPLHF; abundance: .; d_gene: .; v_gene: TRBV2; j_gene: TRBJ1-6
CDR3nt: TGCGCCACCAGACCGGGACAGGGAGTACACGAGCAGTACTTC; CDR3aa: CATRPGQGVHEQYF; abundance: .; d_gene: TRBD1; v_gene: TRBV5-1; j_gene: TRBJ2-7
CDR3nt: TGCGCCAGCAGCCACTCAGGTACTAGCACAGATACGCAGTATTTT; CDR3aa: CASSHSGTSTDTQYF; abundance: .; d_gene: .; v_gene: TRBV4-3; j_gene: TRBJ2-3
CDR3nt: TGCGCCAGCAGCTTGGGTAGCGGGGGCACAGATACGCAGTATTTT; CDR3aa: CASSLGSGGTDTQYF; abundance: .; d_gene: TRBD2; v_gene: TRBV5-1; j_gene: TRBJ2-3
CDR3nt: TGTGCCAGCAGGAAGACAGGGTCCGGCGGGGAGCTGTTTTTT; CDR3aa: CASRKTGSGGELFF; abundance: once; d_gene: TRBD1; v_gene: TRBV6-5; j_gene: TRBJ2-2
CDR3nt: TGTGCCAGCAGCTCCCCGATTGATGACACTGAAGCTTTCTTT; CDR3aa: CASSSPIDDTEAFF; abundance: .; d_gene: .; v_gene: TRBV5-8; j_gene: TRBJ1-1
CDR3nt: TGTGCCAGCAGCTTAGGGACAGGGGGCGCTGGGGCCAACGTCCTGACTTTC; CDR3aa: CASSLGTGGAGANVLTF; abundance: once; d_gene: TRBD1; v_gene: TRBV7-9; j_gene: TRBJ2-6
CDR3nt: TGTGCCAGCAGCTCACCGAGCACCAATGAGCAGTTCTTC; CDR3aa: CASSSPSTNEQFF; abundance: .; d_gene: .; v_gene: TRBV7-3; j_gene: TRBJ2-1
CDR3nt: TGTGCCAGCAGCTTAGACAGGAATGGCTACACCTTC; CDR3aa: CASSLDRNGYTF; abundance: .; d_gene: .; v_gene: TRBV6-2/TRBV6-3; j_gene: TRBJ1-2
CDR3nt: TGCAGCGTTGAGGAGCATTGGGACACCGGGGAGCTGTTTTTT; CDR3aa: CSVEEHWDTGELFF; abundance: .; d_gene: .; v_gene: TRBV29-1; j_gene: TRBJ2-2